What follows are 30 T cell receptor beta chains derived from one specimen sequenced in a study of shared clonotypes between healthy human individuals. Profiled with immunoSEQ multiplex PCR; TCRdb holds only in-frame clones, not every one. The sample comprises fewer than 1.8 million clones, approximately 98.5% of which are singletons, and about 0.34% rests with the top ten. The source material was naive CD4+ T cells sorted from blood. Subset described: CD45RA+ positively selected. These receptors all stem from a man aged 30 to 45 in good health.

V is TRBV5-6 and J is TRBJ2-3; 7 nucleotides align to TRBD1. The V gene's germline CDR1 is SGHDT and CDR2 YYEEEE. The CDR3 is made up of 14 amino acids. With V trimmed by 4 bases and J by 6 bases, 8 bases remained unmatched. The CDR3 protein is CASSLGTAGDTQYF. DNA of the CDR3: TGTGCCAGCAGCCTAGGGACAGCCGGGGATACGCAGTATTTT.

CDR3 loop: CASSLSPGGGHNEQFF. DNA for the CDR3: TGTGCCAGCAGCCTATCGCCAGGGGGCGGACATAATGAGCAGTTCTTC. The chain joins TRBV7-9 to TRBJ2-1, with 8 bases aligning to TRBD1. The V gene's germline CDR1 is SEHNR and CDR2 FQNEAQ (reference sequence). This CDR3 region has 16 residues. J gave up 7 bases and V 5 bases, and 13 bases lay outside the gene matches.

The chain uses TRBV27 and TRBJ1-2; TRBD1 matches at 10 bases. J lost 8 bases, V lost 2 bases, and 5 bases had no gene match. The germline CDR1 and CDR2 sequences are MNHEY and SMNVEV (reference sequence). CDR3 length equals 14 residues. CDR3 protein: CASSLRTGGSGYTF. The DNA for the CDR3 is TGTGCCAGCAGTTTACGGACAGGGGGTTCCGGCTACACCTTC.

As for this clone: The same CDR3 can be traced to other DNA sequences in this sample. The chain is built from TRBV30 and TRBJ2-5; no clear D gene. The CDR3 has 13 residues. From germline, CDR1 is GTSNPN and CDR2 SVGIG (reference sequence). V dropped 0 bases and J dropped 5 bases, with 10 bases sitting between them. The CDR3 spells CAWSVLAQETQYF. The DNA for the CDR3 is TGTGCCTGGAGTGTACTTGCGCAGGAGACCCAGTACTTC. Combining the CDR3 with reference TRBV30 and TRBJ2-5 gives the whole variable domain SQTIHQWPATLVQPVGSPLSLECTVEGTSNPNLYWYRQAAGRGLQLLFYSVGIGQISSEVPQNLSASRPQDRQFILSSKKLLLSDSGFYLCAWSVLAQETQYFGPGTRLLVL.

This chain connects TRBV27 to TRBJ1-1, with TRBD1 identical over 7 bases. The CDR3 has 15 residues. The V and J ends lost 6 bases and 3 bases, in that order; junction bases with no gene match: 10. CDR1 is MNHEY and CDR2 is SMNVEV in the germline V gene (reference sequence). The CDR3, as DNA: TGTGCCAGCAGAAGAGGGGGCGTACTAGACACTGAAGCTTTCTTT. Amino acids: CASRRGGVLDTEAFF.

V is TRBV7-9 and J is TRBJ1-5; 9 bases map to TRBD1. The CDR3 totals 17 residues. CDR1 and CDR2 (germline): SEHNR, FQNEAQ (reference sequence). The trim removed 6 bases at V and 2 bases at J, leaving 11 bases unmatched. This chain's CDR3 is CASSTGGLGFGNQPQHF. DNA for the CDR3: TGTGCCAGCAGTACAGGGGGCCTAGGTTTCGGCAATCAGCCCCAGCATTTT.

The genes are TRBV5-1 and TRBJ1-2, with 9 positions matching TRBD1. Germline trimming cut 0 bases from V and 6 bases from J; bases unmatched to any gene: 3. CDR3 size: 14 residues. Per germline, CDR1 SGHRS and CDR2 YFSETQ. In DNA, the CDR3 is TGCGCCAGCAGCTTGGAAGGACAGGGGCATGGCTACACCTTC. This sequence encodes CASSLEGQGHGYTF.

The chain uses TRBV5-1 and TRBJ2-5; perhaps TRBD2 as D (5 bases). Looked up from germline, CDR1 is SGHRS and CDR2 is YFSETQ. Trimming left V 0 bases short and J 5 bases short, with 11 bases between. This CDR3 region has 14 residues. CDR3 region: CASSLEGGFETQYF. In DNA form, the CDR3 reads TGCGCCAGCAGCTTGGAAGGCGGGTTCGAGACCCAGTACTTC. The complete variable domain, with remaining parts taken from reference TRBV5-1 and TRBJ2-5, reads KAGVTQTPRYLIKTRGQQVTLSCSPISGHRSVSWYQQTPGQGLQFLFEYFSETQRNKGNFPGRFSGRQFSNSRSEMNVSTLELGDSALYLCASSLEGGFETQYFGPGTRLLVL.

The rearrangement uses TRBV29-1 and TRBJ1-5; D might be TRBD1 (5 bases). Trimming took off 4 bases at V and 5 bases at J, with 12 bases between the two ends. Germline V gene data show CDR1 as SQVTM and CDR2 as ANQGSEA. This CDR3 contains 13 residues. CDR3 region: CSVGAGMDQPQHF. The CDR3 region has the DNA TGCAGCGTTGGCGCAGGGATGGATCAGCCCCAGCATTTT.

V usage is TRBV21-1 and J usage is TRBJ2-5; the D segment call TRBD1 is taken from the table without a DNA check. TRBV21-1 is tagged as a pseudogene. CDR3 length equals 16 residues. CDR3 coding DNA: TGTGCCAGCAGCAAAGCCAGGGGACAGGGACAAGAGACCCAGTACTTC. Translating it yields CASSKARGQGQETQYF.

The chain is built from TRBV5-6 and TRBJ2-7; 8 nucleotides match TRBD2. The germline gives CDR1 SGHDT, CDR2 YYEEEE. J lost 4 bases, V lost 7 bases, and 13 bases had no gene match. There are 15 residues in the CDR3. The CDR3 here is CASQISGSGSYEQYF. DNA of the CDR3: TGTGCCAGCCAGATAAGCGGGAGCGGGTCGTACGAGCAGTACTTC.

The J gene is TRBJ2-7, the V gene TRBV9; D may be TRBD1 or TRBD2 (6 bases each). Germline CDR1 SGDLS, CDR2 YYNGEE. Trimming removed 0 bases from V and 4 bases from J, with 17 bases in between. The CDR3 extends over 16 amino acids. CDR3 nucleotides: TGTGCCAGCAGCGTAGGGCCTGATGGGGGGCGATACGAGCAGTACTTC. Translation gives CASSVGPDGGRYEQYF. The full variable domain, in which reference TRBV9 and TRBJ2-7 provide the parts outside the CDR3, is DSGVTQTPKHLITATGQRVTLRCSPRSGDLSVYWYQQSLDQGLQFLIQYYNGEERAKGNILERFSAQQFPDLHSELNLSSLELGDSALYFCASSVGPDGGRYEQYFGPGTRLTVT.

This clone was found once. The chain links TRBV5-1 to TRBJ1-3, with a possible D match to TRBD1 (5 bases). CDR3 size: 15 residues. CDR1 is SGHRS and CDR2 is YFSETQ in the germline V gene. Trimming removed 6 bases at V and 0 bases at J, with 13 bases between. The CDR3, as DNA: TGCGCCAGCACCCTTGGGGCAGCCTCTGGAAACACCATATATTTT. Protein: CASTLGAASGNTIYF.

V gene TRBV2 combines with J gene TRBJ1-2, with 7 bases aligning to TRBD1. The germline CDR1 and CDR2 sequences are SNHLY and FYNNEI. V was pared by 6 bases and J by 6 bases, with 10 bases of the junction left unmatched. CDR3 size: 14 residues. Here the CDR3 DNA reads TGTGCCAGCAGGGTGACAGGGACGGTGCATGGCTACACCTTC. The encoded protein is CASRVTGTVHGYTF.

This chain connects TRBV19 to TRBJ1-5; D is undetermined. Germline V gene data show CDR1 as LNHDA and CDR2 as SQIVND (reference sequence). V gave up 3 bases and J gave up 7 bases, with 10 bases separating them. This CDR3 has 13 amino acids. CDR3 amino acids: CASSMGWGQPQHF. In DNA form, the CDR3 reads TGTGCCAGTAGTATGGGGTGGGGACAGCCCCAGCATTTT.

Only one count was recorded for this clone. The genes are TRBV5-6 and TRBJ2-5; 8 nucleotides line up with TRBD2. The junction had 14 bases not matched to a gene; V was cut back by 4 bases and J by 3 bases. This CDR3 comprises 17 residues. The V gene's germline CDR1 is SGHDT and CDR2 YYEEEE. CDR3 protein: CASSHKKNGRVKETQYF. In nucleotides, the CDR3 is TGTGCCAGCAGCCACAAAAAGAACGGGAGGGTTAAAGAGACCCAGTACTTC.

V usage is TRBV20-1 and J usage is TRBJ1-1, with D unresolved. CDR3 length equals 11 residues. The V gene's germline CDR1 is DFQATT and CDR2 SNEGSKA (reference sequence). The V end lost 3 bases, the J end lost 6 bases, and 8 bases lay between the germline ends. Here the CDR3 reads CSARSDAEAFF. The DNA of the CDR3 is TGCAGTGCTAGGTCAGACGCTGAAGCTTTCTTT.

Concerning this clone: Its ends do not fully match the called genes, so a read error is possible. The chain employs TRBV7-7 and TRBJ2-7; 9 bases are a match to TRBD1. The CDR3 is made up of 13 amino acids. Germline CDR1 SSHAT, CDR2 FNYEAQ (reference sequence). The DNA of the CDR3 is TGTGCTAGCAGCCGGGACAGGGCCTACGAGCAGTACTTC. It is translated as CASSRDRAYEQYF.

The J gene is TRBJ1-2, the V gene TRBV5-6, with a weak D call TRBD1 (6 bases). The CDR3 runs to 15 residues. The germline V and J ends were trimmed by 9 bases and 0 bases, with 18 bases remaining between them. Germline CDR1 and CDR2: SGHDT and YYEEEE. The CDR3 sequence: CATNRAPSSNYGYTF. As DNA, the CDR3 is TGTGCCACCAACAGGGCCCCCTCCTCTAACTATGGCTACACCTTC.

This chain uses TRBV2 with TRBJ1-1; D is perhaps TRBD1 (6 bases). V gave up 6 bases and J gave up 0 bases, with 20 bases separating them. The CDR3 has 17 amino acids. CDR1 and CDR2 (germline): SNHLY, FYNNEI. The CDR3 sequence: CASSQLGRQELNTEAFF. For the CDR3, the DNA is TGTGCCAGCAGCCAACTCGGACGACAGGAGCTGAACACTGAAGCTTTCTTT.

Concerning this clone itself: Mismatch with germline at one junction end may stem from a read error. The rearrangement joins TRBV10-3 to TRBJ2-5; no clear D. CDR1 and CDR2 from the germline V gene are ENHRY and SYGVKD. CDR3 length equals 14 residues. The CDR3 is CAISEAGSGVFRDF. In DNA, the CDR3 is TGTGCCATCAGTGAGGCAGGATCTGGGGTTTTTCGGGACTTC.

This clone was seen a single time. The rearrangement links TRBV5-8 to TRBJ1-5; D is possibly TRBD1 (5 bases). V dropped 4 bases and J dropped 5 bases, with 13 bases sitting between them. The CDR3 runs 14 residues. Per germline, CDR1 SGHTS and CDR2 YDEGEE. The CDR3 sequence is CASSRPRGDQPQHF. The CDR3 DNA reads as TGTGCCAGCAGCCGTCCGCGGGGGGATCAGCCCCAGCATTTT.

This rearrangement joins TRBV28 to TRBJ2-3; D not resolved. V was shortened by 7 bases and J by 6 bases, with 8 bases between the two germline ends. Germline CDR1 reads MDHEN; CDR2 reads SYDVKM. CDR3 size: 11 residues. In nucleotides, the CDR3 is TGTGCCAGCACTCATGTGGATACGCAGTATTTT. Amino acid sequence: CASTHVDTQYF.

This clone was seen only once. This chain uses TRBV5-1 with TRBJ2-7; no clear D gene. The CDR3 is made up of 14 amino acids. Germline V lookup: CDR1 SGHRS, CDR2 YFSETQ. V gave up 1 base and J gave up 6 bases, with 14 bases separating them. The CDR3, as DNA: TGCGCCAGCAGCTTGCAGGTGACTTCTTCCGAGCAGTACTTC. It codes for CASSLQVTSSEQYF.

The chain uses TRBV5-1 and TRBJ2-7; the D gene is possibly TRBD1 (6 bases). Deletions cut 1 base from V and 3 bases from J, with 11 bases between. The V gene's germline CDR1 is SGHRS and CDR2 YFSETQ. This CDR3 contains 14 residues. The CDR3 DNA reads TGCGCCAGCAGCTTGATGACAGGAAACTACGAGCAGTACTTC. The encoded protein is CASSLMTGNYEQYF.

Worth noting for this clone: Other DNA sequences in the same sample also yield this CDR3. CDR3 region: CSVLGQGSTDTQYF. For the CDR3, the DNA is TGCAGCGTTTTGGGACAGGGAAGCACAGATACGCAGTATTTT. V and J are TRBV29-1 and TRBJ2-3; 9 bases are shared with TRBD1. V was pared by 5 bases and J by 0 bases, with 3 bases of the junction left unmatched. Germline assignment: CDR1 SQVTM and CDR2 ANQGSEA. The CDR3 is 14 residues long.

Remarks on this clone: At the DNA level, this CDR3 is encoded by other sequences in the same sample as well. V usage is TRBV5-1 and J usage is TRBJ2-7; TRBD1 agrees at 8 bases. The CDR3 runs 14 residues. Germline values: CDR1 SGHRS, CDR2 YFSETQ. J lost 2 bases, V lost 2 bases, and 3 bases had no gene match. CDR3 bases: TGCGCCAGCAGCTTACAGGGGGGACCCTACGAGCAGTACTTC. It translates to CASSLQGGPYEQYF.

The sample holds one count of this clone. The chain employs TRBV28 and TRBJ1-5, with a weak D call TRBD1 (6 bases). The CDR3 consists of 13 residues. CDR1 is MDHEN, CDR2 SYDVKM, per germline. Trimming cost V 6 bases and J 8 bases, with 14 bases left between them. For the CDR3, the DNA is TGTGCCAGCAGGGGACAACCCTCCAAGCCCCAGCATTTT. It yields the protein CASRGQPSKPQHF.

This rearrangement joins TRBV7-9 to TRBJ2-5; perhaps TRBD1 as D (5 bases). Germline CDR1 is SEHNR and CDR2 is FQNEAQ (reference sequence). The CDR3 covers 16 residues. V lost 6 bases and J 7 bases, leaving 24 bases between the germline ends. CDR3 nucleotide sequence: TGTGCCAGCAGAGGTGGGCAGGGTGGCGAAAGAATGACCCAGTACTTC. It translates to CASRGGQGGERMTQYF.

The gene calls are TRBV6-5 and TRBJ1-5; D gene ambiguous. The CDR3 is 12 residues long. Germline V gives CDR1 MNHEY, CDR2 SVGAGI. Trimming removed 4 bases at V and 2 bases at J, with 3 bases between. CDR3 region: CASSSGNQPQHF. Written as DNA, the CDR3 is TGTGCCAGCAGTTCCGGCAATCAGCCCCAGCATTTT.